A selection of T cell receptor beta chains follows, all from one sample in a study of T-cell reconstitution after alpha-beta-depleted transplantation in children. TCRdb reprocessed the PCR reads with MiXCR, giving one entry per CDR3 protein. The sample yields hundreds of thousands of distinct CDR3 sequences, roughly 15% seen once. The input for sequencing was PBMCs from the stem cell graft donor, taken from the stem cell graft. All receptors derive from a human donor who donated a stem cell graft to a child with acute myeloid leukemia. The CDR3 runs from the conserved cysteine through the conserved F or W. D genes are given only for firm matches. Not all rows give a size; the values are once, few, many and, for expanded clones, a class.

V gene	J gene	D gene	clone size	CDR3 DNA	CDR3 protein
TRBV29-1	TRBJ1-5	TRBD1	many	TGCAGCGTGGCCGGACAGGGGATAAATCAGCCCCAGCATTTT	CSVAGQGINQPQHF
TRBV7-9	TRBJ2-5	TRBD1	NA	TGTGCCAGCAGCCCTGGACAGGCCGCCCAAGAGACCCAGTACTTC	CASSPGQAAQETQYF
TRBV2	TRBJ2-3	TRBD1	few	TGTGCCAGCTGGGGACAGGTTACCGCAGATACGCAGTATTTT	CASWGQVTADTQYF
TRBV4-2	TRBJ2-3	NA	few	TGTGCCAGCAGCCAAGAGTCAGGGTCAGATACGCAGTATTTT	CASSQESGSDTQYF
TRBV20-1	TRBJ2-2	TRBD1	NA	TGCAGTGCTAGGAGCAATCGGGACAGCACCGGGGAGCTGTTTTTT	CSARSNRDSTGELFF
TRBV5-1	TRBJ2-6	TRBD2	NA	TGCGCCAGCGGCGGGGGGGTCGGCTCTGGGGCCAACGTCCTGACTTTC	CASGGGVGSGANVLTF
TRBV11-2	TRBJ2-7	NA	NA	TGTGCCAGCGGAAGAGGGGACTACGAGCAGTACTTC	CASGRGDYEQYF
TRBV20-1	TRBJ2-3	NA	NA	TGCAGTGCCCGCCCCGCCTACACCACAGATACGCAGTATTTT	CSARPAYTTDTQYF
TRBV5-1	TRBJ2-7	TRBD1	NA	TGCGCCAGCTCACTGACAGGGCCGATTCCCCACGAGCAGTACTTC	CASSLTGPIPHEQYF
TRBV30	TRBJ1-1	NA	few	TGTGCCTGGAGTATTGAAGACACTGAAGCTTTCTTT	CAWSIEDTEAFF
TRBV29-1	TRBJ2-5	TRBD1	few	TGCAGCGTTCGGGACAGGGGGCTACGCCAAGAGACCCAGTACTTC	CSVRDRGLRQETQYF
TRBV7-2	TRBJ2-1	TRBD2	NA	TGTGCCAGCAGCTCCGTAGGGACTAGTACCTACAATGAGCAGTTCTTC	CASSSVGTSTYNEQFF
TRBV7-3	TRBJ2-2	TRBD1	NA	TGTGCCAGCAGCTACGACAGGGACGGCGGGGAGCTGTTTTTT	CASSYDRDGGELFF
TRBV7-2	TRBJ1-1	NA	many	TGTGCCAGCAGCTTAGCTGGGACTACTGAAGCTTTCTTT	CASSLAGTTEAFF
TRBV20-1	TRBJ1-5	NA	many	TGCAGTCGCCGGGCGGGGGACAATCAGCCCCAGCATTTT	CSRRAGDNQPQHF
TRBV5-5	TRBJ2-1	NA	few	TGTGCCAGCAGCCTGACAGCATCCCATTCCTACAATGAGCAGTTCTTC	CASSLTASHSYNEQFF
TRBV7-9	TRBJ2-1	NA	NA	TGTGCCAGCAGCTTAGGTTCAGGAGACAATGAGCAGTTCTTC	CASSLGSGDNEQFF